Sequencing of this TCR beta chain was carried out in a study of T cells in Graves' hyperthyroidism and ophthalmopathy. The TCR beta CDR3 regions underwent amplification using RNA transcripts as the source. A first-round RT-PCR of the TCR CDR3 used the HTBI primer set. TCRdb re-derived calls from the multiplex PCR reads in MiXCR, one entry per CDR3 protein. Of 500,000 to 600,000 distinct CDR3 sequences listed, 46% are singletons. The CDR3 covers 16 residues. Per the germline V gene, CDR1 is SGHTA and CDR2 is FQGNSA. Trimming left V 0 bases short and J 5 bases short, with 16 bases between. There are many counts of this clonotype.

The chain recombines TRBV7-2 with TRBJ2-5, with D perhaps TRBD1 or TRBD2 (6 bases each). The TCR was taken from an adult woman with Graves' disease, either hyperthyroidism or ophthalmopathy (not recorded which). The specimen sequenced was peripheral blood or thyroid tissue (not recorded which). DNA of the CDR3: TGTGCCAGCAGCTTAGCGCCGGGGGCTACGGGGGAGACCCAGTACTTC. Translated: CASSLAPGATGETQYF.